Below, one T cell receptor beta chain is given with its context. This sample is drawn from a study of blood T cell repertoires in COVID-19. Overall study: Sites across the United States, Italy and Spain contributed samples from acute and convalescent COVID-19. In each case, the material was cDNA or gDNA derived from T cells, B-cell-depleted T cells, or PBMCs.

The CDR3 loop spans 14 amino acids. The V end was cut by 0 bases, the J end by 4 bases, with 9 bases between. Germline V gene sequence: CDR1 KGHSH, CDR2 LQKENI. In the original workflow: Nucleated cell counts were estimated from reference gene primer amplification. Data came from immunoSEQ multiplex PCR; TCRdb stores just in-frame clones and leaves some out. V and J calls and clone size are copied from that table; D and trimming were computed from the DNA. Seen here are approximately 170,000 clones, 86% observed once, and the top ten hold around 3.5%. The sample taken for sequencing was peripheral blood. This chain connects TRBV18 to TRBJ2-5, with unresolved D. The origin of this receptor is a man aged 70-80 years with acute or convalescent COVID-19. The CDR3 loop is CASSPPSVGETQYF. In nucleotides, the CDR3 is TGTGCCAGCTCACCACCGAGCGTAGGAGAGACCCAGTACTTC.